Below, one TCR beta chain is given with its context. This record comes from a study of blood T cell repertoires in COVID-19. CDR1 is GTSNPN and CDR2 is SVGIG in the germline V gene (reference sequence). This CDR3 comprises 11 residues. V was clipped by 5 bases and J by 6 bases, with 11 bases between them. Data came from immunoSEQ multiplex PCR; TCRdb stores just in-frame clones and leaves some out. The top ten hold 2.9% of the sample, which has approximately 200,000 clones, 70% to 90% seen once. This receptor was obtained from a middle-aged man who had recovered from COVID-19. This chain joins TRBV30 and TRBJ2-7, with D perhaps assigned TRBD1 or TRBD2 (6 bases each). The sequenced sample was peripheral blood. The CDR3 bases are TGTGCCTGGGGGGGGCTGTTCGAGCAGTACTTC. Its translation is CAWGGLFEQYF.